The 20 T cell receptor beta chains given below trace back to one sample, sequenced in a study of cytomegalovirus exposure and HLA in healthy donors. Primers: 60 Vbeta forward and 13 Jbeta reverse. Sequenced by immunoSEQ multiplex PCR; TCRdb stores in-frame clones only, minus some. The data show about 100,000 clones, 65% to 75% seen once. Sequenced input: PBMCs. The receptors were gathered from a woman under 30 in good health and CMV-seropositive.

This chain connects TRBV9 to TRBJ2-5; 8 nucleotides agree with TRBD2. Germline V lookup: CDR1 SGDLS, CDR2 YYNGEE. The length of the CDR3 is 18 residues. J was trimmed by 2 bases and V by 0 bases; bases with no gene match: 12. The DNA for the CDR3 is TGTGCCAGCAGCGTAGCCGGGGGTAGCGGGATTTCACAAGAGACCCAGTACTTC. Amino acid sequence: CASSVAGGSGISQETQYF.

The table lists this clone with a few counts. The gene calls are TRBV28 and TRBJ2-2, with TRBD1 matching 7 bases. Germline CDR1 and CDR2: MDHEN and SYDVKM. CDR3 length: 16 residues. Trimming cost V 6 bases and J 0 bases; bases outside gene matches: 7. CDR3 sequence reads: CASSGTDAANTGELFF. In nucleotides, the CDR3 is TGTGCCAGCAGCGGGACAGACGCCGCGAACACCGGGGAGCTGTTTTTT.

This chain joins TRBV7-9 and TRBJ2-1; the match to TRBD2 covers 13 bases. Germline CDR1 and CDR2: SEHNR and FQNEAQ (reference sequence). J was trimmed by 6 bases and V by 3 bases; bases with no gene match: 5. CDR3 length: 16 residues. The CDR3 DNA reads TGTGCCAGCAGCTTTTGGACTAGCGGGAGTGGCAATGAGCAGTTCTTC. It encodes CASSFWTSGSGNEQFF.

The chain links TRBV6-1 to TRBJ2-7, with 9 bases aligning to TRBD2. After removal of 7 bases from V and 3 bases from J, the junction contained 7 bases not matched to a gene. Germline V lookup: CDR1 MNHNS, CDR2 SASEGT. CDR3 size: 14 residues. The CDR3 loop is CASTLLAGNYEQYF. In DNA, the CDR3 is TGTGCCAGCACCCTCCTAGCGGGAAACTACGAGCAGTACTTC.

The gene calls are TRBV5-6 and TRBJ1-4; no definite D call. Per the germline V gene, CDR1 is SGHDT and CDR2 is YYEEEE. The V end was cut by 2 bases, the J end by 0 bases, with 8 bases between. The CDR3 runs 15 residues. The CDR3 reads CASSFGFSTNEKLFF. The CDR3, as DNA: TGTGCCAGCAGCTTCGGGTTCTCAACTAATGAAAAACTGTTTTTT.

The J gene is TRBJ2-3, the V gene TRBV6-1; the D gene is possibly TRBD2 (6 bases). The CDR3 length is 14 residues. The V end was cut by 6 bases, the J end by 2 bases, with 12 bases between. Germline CDR1 reads MNHNS; CDR2 reads SASEGT. The CDR3 here is CASSRLGVTDTQYF. The DNA for the CDR3 is TGTGCCAGCAGCAGACTAGGTGTCACAGATACGCAGTATTTT.

The rearrangement joins TRBV7-3 to TRBJ2-2; D remains unclear. The germline V gene has CDR1 SGHTA and CDR2 FQGTGA. V shed 6 bases and J shed 3 bases, with 5 bases lying between them. The CDR3 length is 12 residues. In DNA form, the CDR3 reads TGTGCCAGCAGTCCTGACACCGGGGAGCTGTTTTTT. The encoded protein is CASSPDTGELFF.

This chain links TRBV10-3 with TRBJ1-2; perhaps TRBD1 as D (6 bases). This CDR3 contains 13 residues. Per germline, CDR1 ENHRY and CDR2 SYGVKD. With 8 bases removed from V and 3 bases from J, the gap between germline ends came to 13 bases. CDR3 DNA: TGTGCCATCGAAGGTACAGGGCACTATGGCTACACCTTC. Its translation is CAIEGTGHYGYTF.

This clone was observed a handful of times. The V gene is TRBV29-1, the J gene TRBJ2-5; TRBD2 agrees at 11 bases. The end of the DNA fits TRBJ2-7 better, so the J call may be wrong. This CDR3 is built from 14 residues. Germline V gives CDR1 SQVTM, CDR2 ANQGSEA. CDR3 region: CSVSKTSGVNEQYF. The CDR3 DNA follows: TGCAGCGTTTCCAAGACTAGCGGGGTCAACGAGCAGTACTTC.

This sequence joins TRBV10-3 and TRBJ2-2, with 9 nucleotides matching TRBD2. The CDR3 length is 16 residues. Unmatched junction bases numbered 0, after V lost 0 bases and J lost 1 base. Germline lookup yields CDR1 ENHRY and CDR2 SYGVKD. CDR3: CAISESAGGNTGELFF. The CDR3 DNA sequence: TGTGCCATCAGTGAGTCAGCGGGAGGGAACACCGGGGAGCTGTTTTTT.

This chain joins TRBV29-1 and TRBJ2-5; D unclear. CDR3 size: 14 residues. Germline assignment: CDR1 SQVTM and CDR2 ANQGSEA. The V and J ends lost 4 bases and 2 bases respectively, with 14 bases between them. The CDR3: CSVGSGTSQETQYF. DNA of the CDR3: TGCAGCGTTGGTTCAGGAACATCACAAGAGACCCAGTACTTC.

This clone appeared once. V usage is TRBV6-5 and J usage is TRBJ2-1, with 11 bases fitting TRBD2. The CDR3 has 15 residues. Germline V gene data show CDR1 as MNHEY and CDR2 as SVGAGI. The V gene end was trimmed by 5 bases and the J gene end by 9 bases; junction bases not matched to a gene: 9. The CDR3 protein is CASSREGTSGAEQFF. The DNA for the CDR3 is TGTGCCAGCAGTCGCGAGGGGACTAGCGGAGCTGAGCAGTTCTTC.

This chain uses TRBV6-6 with TRBJ2-7; D perhaps matches TRBD1 (8 bases). Per the germline V gene, CDR1 is MNHNY and CDR2 is SVGAGI (reference sequence). The CDR3 has 15 amino acids. V lost 2 bases to trimming and J lost 5 bases, with 16 bases between them. The CDR3 here is CASSYAIQGGDEQYF. DNA for the CDR3: TGTGCCAGCAGTTACGCAATACAGGGGGGGGACGAGCAGTACTTC.

The chain couples TRBV6-5 to TRBJ1-1; D unclear. The CDR3 has 13 amino acids. Trimming pared 6 bases from V and 11 bases from J, leaving 19 bases between. Germline CDR1 and CDR2: MNHEY and SVGAGI. The CDR3: CASSPRQYLGAFF. The CDR3 bases are TGTGCCAGCAGCCCAAGACAATACCTTGGGGCTTTCTTT.

This clone has more than one count but fewer than ten. V is TRBV14 and J is TRBJ2-1; weak D call: TRBD2 (6 bases). The CDR3 is made up of 15 amino acids. V lost 3 bases, J lost 7 bases, and 16 bases lay in between. CDR1 is SGHDN, CDR2 FVKESK, per germline. The CDR3 nucleotides read TGTGCCAGCAGCCACCGGGAGAGGTTTGTGAATGAGCAGTTCTTC. It codes for CASSHRERFVNEQFF.

This sequence joins TRBV7-9 and TRBJ2-4; tentative D call: TRBD2 (6 bases). Germline V gene sequence: CDR1 SEHNR, CDR2 FQNEAQ (reference sequence). There are 15 residues in the CDR3. Deletions cut 7 bases from V and 0 bases from J, with 13 bases between. CDR3 in amino acids: CASTSGGVAKNIQYF. CDR3 coding DNA: TGTGCCAGCACCTCCGGGGGAGTAGCCAAAAACATTCAGTACTTC.

The V and J genes are TRBV5-4 and TRBJ2-7, with 12 bases matching TRBD2. V lost 0 bases and J lost 3; bases outside the gene matches: 4. The CDR3 runs 16 residues. CDR1 is SGHNT, CDR2 YYREEE, per germline (reference sequence). CDR3 sequence reads: CASSLAGTSGYYEQYF. CDR3 in DNA: TGTGCCAGCAGCTTGGCAGGGACTAGCGGGTACTACGAGCAGTACTTC.

This clone came up a few times. The chain links TRBV18 to TRBJ1-3; weak D call: TRBD1 (6 bases). The germline V and J ends were trimmed by 1 base and 2 bases, with 15 bases remaining between them. The germline CDR1 and CDR2 sequences are KGHSH and LQKENI. The CDR3 length is 17 residues. The CDR3 DNA reads as TGTGCCAGCTCACCACTGGGGGCACAGGGAGCTGGAAACACCATATATTTT. Translation: CASSPLGAQGAGNTIYF.

The chain employs TRBV7-8 and TRBJ2-1, with 7 nucleotides matching TRBD1. The CDR3 runs 17 residues. CDR1 is SGHVS, CDR2 FQNEAQ, per germline. Losses at the gene ends were 0 bases for V and 2 bases for J; bases not matched to a gene: 7. CDR3 coding DNA: TGTGCCAGCAGCTTAGCCTCCGGGACAGCCACCTACAATGAGCAGTTCTTC. Translation: CASSLASGTATYNEQFF. The variable domain in full, completed from reference TRBV7-8 and TRBJ2-1, reads GAGVSQSPRYKVAKRGQDVALRCDPISGHVSLFWYQQALGQGPEFLTYFQNEAQLDKSGLPSDRFFAERPEGSVSTLKIQRTQQEDSAVYLCASSLASGTATYNEQFFGPGTRLTVL.

The rearrangement uses TRBV6-1 and TRBJ2-3; 9 nucleotides line up with TRBD1. J gave up 4 bases and V 11 bases, and 10 bases lay outside the gene matches. Germline CDR1 MNHNS, CDR2 SASEGT. CDR3 length: 14 amino acids. The CDR3 spells CACHGTGQSDTQYF. The CDR3 DNA reads as TGTGCCTGTCACGGGACAGGGCAATCAGATACGCAGTATTTT.